The 2 T cell receptor beta chains below were found in one sample sequenced in a study of T cell clonality in common variable immunodeficiency. The repertoire was sequenced with immunoSEQ multiplex PCR; TCRdb's copy has only in-frame clones and lacks some. The sample yields roughly 40,000 clones, without any singletons. The sequencing sample was made of peripheral blood mononuclear cells. These receptors all stem from a person aged 18 to 69 in good health.

This clone was observed many times. The read gets to within 3 residues of the CDR3 end, and the germline J gene fills in the rest. The chain couples TRBV19 to TRBJ1-2; D gene ambiguous. CDR1 is LNHDA and CDR2 is SQIVND in the germline V gene (reference sequence). Trimming removed 3 bases from V and 0 bases from J, with 5 bases in between. The CDR3 sequence is 13 residues long. The chain's CDR3 is CASSIKTNYGYTF. The DNA read from the CDR3 is TGTGCCAGTAGTATTAAAACTAACTATGGC.

Ten or more counts support this clone. The sequenced fragment ends 3 residues before the CDR3 boundary, so the rest is inferred from the germline J gene. The J gene is TRBJ1-1, the V gene TRBV9; D is perhaps TRBD1 (5 bases). This CDR3 is 17 amino acids long. Trimming removed 0 bases from V and 1 base from J, with 16 bases in between. Germline values: CDR1 SGDLS, CDR2 YYNGEE. CDR3 bases read: TGTGCCAGCAGCGTAGGGGGGGTGACACTGAAGAACACTGAA. Translating gives CASSVGGVTLKNTE. Given in full, the CDR3 is CASSVGGVTLKNTEAFF.